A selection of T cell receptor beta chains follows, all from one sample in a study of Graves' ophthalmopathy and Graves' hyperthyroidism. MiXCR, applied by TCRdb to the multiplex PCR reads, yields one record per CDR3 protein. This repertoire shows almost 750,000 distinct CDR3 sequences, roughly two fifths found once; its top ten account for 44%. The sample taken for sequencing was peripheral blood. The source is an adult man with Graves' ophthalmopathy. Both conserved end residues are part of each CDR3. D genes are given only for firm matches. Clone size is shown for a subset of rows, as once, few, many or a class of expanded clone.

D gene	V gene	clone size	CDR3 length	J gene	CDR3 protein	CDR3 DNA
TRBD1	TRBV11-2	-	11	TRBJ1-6	CASSRGQGLHF	TGTGCCAGCAGCCGGGGACAGGGCCTCCACTTT
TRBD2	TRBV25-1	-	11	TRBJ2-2	CAGLAAGELFF	TGTGCCGGACTAGCGGCCGGGGAGCTGTTTTTT
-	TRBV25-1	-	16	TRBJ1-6	CASSASPTDNNSPLHF	TGTGCCAGCAGTGCTAGCCCGACAGACAATAATTCACCCCTCCACTTT
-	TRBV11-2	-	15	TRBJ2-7	CASRLETGMPYEQYF	TGTGCCAGCCGCTTAGAGACAGGCATGCCCTACGAGCAGTACTTC
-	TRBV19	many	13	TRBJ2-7	CASSALASYEQYF	TGTGCCAGTAGTGCCTTGGCGTCCTACGAGCAGTACTTC
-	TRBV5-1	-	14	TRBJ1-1	CASSTKQGFTEAFF	TGCGCCAGCAGCACAAAGCAGGGGTTCACTGAAGCTTTCTTT
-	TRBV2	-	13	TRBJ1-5	CASSYLTSQPQHF	TGTGCCAGCAGTTACCTTACTTCTCAGCCCCAGCATTTT
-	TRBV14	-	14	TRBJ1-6	CASSQNFGDSPLHF	TGTGCCAGCAGCCAGAATTTTGGGGATTCACCCCTCCACTTT
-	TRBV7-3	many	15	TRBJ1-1	CASSLNGGEVTEAFF	TGTGCCAGCAGCTTAAATGGGGGGGAGGTCACTGAAGCTTTCTTT
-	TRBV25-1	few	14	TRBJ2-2	CASSRSDSTGELFF	TGTGCCAGCAGCAGGAGCGACAGCACCGGGGAGCTGTTTTTT
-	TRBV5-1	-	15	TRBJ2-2	CASRSRGANTGELFF	TGCGCCAGCAGATCGAGGGGAGCGAACACCGGGGAGCTGTTTTTT
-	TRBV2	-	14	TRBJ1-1	CASVASGSNTEAFF	TGTGCCAGCGTTGCCTCCGGATCGAACACTGAAGCTTTCTTT
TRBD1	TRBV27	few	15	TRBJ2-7	CASSYPGQGASREYF	TGTGCCAGCAGTTACCCGGGACAGGGGGCGTCAAGGGAGTACTTC
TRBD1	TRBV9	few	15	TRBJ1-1	CASSVGDSSNTEAFF	TGTGCCAGCAGCGTAGGGGACAGCTCGAACACTGAAGCTTTCTTT
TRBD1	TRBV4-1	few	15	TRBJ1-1	CASSQVDGQGSEAFF	TGCGCCAGCAGCCAAGTGGATGGACAGGGGTCTGAAGCTTTCTTT
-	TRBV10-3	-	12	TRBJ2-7	CAISVQGHEQYF	TGTGCCATCAGTGTTCAGGGCCACGAGCAGTACTTC
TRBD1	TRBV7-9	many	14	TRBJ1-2	CASTAGTGVSGYTF	TGTGCCAGCACTGCCGGGACAGGTGTTAGCGGCTACACCTTC
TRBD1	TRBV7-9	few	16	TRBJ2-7	CASSHSGTGYAYEQYF	TGCGCCAGCAGCCATTCCGGGACAGGGTACGCATACGAGCAGTACTTC
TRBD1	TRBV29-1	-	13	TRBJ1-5	CSVRQGGDQPQHF	TGCAGCGTTAGACAGGGAGGAGATCAGCCCCAGCATTTT
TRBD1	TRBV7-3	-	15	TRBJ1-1	CASSLWTGGGTEAFF	TGTGCCAGCAGCCTATGGACAGGGGGGGGCACTGAAGCTTTCTTT
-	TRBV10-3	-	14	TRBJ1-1	CAVRGGGMNTEAFF	TGTGCCGTCCGCGGGGGAGGGATGAACACTGAAGCTTTCTTT
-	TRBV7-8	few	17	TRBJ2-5	CASSLVGGLPGGETQYF	TGTGCCAGCAGCTTAGTCGGGGGACTCCCCGGAGGGGAGACCCAGTACTTC
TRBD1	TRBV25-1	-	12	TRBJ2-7	CASWDSPYEQYF	TGTGCCAGCTGGGACAGTCCCTACGAGCAGTACTTC
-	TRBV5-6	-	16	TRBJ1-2	CASSSNGGPETYGYTF	TGTGCCAGCAGCTCCAATGGAGGGCCGGAGACCTATGGCTACACCTTC
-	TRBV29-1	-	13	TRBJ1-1	CSVDRQVNTEAFF	TGCAGCGTTGATCGACAGGTGAACACTGAAGCTTTCTTT
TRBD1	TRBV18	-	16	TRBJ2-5	CASSPGTGGIRETQYF	TGTGCCAGCTCACCAGGGACAGGGGGCATACGAGAGACCCAGTACTTC
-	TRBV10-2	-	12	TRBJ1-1	CASSAAALWAFF	TGTGCCAGCAGCGCGGCAGCGTTGTGGGCTTTCTTT
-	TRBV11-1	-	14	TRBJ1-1	CASRPRIGRTEAFF	TGTGCCAGCAGACCCCGGATAGGTAGGACTGAAGCTTTCTTT
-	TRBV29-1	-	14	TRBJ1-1	CSVELGRTLSEAFF	TGCAGCGTTGAATTAGGCAGGACATTATCTGAAGCTTTCTTT
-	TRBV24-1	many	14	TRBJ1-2	CATSPRDAGYGYTF	TGTGCCACCAGCCCAAGAGACGCAGGCTATGGCTACACCTTC
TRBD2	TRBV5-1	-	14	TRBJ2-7	CASSLTAGEYEQYF	TGCGCCAGCAGCTTGACAGCGGGAGAGTACGAGCAGTACTTC
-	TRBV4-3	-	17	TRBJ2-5	CASSPSQAELRGETQYF	TGCGCCAGCAGCCCTAGTCAGGCAGAGTTAAGAGGGGAGACCCAGTACTTC
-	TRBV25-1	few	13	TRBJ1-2	CASENREAYGYTF	TGTGCCAGCGAAAACCGGGAGGCCTATGGCTACACCTTC
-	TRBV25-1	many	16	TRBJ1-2	CASSGRGKEPLYGYTF	TGTGCCAGCAGCGGCAGGGGAAAAGAGCCTCTTTATGGCTACACCTTC
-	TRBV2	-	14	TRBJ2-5	CASSDGPGRKTQYF	TGTGCCAGCAGTGATGGCCCGGGGAGGAAGACCCAGTACTTC
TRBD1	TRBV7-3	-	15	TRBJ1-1	CASSARDRGISEAFF	TGTGCCAGCAGCGCCCGGGACAGGGGGATCTCTGAAGCTTTCTTT
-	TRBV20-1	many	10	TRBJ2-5	CSASSETQYF	TGCAGTGCTAGTTCCGAGACCCAGTACTTC
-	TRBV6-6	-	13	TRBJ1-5	CASSLSYGQPQHF	TGTGCCAGCAGTTTATCATACGGTCAGCCCCAGCATTTT